One and the same sample provided the 10 T cell receptor beta chains below, sequenced in a study of T cell repertoires in cytomegalovirus infection. TCRdb processed the reads anew with MiXCR; each CDR3 protein has one entry. The sample carries approximately 990,000 distinct CDR3 sequences, around 30% recorded once. For these receptors, no antigen is known. The material was cultured CD8+ T cells from PBMCs, obtained from culture after CMV antigen stimulation. The source is a human donor in good health (CMV status not recorded). Some clones in this sample may be carry-over from other donors' samples.

This clonotype was seen ten or more times. The V and J genes are TRBV27 and TRBJ2-1; D not certain. V was cut by 4 bases and J by 9 bases, with 16 bases left in between. Per germline, CDR1 MNHEY and CDR2 SMNVEV (reference sequence). The CDR3 is made up of 14 amino acids. This CDR3 is CASSYRRSDPEQFF. Written as DNA, the CDR3 is TGTGCCAGCAGTTATAGACGGTCAGACCCTGAGCAGTTCTTC.

J is TRBJ2-7 and V is TRBV6-6; 12 bases match TRBD2. V shed 2 bases, J shed 3 bases, and the junction held 2 bases outside the gene matches. Germline V gene sequence: CDR1 MNHNY, CDR2 SVGAGI (reference sequence). This CDR3 is built from 15 residues. The CDR3 bases are TGTGCCAGCAGTTACGAGGGACTAGCGGGCTACGAGCAGTACTTC. This sequence encodes CASSYEGLAGYEQYF.

The table lists this clonotype with a few counts. This chain joins TRBV10-2 and TRBJ1-4; a possible D gene is TRBD1 (5 bases). V was clipped by 2 bases and J by 1 base, with 8 bases between them. CDR3 length equals 15 residues. Germline values: CDR1 WSHSY, CDR2 SAAADI. The CDR3 DNA follows: TGCGCCAGCAGTGAGAATACAGGAACTAATGAAAAACTGTTTTTT. Translation: CASSENTGTNEKLFF.

In this sample, this clonotype turned up a few times. The genes are TRBV12-5 and TRBJ2-2; unclear D gene. This CDR3 is 15 amino acids long. CDR1 and CDR2 from the germline V gene are LGHNT and FRNRAP. V lost 6 bases and J 1 base, leaving 12 bases between the germline ends. CDR3 sequence: CASGTTRLNTGELFF. The CDR3 nucleotides are TGTGCTAGTGGCACCACACGACTGAACACCGGGGAGCTGTTTTTT.

The table lists this clonotype with a few counts. For the CDR3, the DNA is TGTGCCACCAGTGACCGCCCCAGGGGACGGGCACCCTACGAGCAGTACGTC. Translated, it gives CATSDRPRGRAPYEQYV. This rearrangement joins TRBV24-1 to TRBJ2-7, with D possibly TRBD1 on 6 matching bases. Germline lookup yields CDR1 KGHDR and CDR2 SFDVKD. The ends were cut back, 4 bases at V and 2 bases at J, with 20 bases in the middle. CDR3 size: 17 residues.

In its sample, this clonotype was seen a few times. This chain links TRBV20-1 with TRBJ1-4; D call uncertain. In germline, CDR1 is DFQATT, CDR2 SNEGSKA (reference sequence). The V end was cut by 0 bases, the J end by 0 bases, with 8 bases between. This CDR3 region has 15 residues. Here the CDR3 reads CSARERPPTNEKLFF. The CDR3, as DNA: TGCAGTGCTAGAGAGAGACCCCCAACTAATGAAAAACTGTTTTTT.

V and J are TRBV7-6 and TRBJ1-1, with D perhaps matching TRBD1 (5 bases). V lost 1 base, J lost 1 base, and 10 bases lay in between. This CDR3 has 15 residues. Germline V CDR1 and CDR2: SGHVS, FNYEAQ. CDR3 coding DNA: TGTGCCAGCAGCTTAGTGGCGGGGGGGAACACTGAAGCTTTCTTT. Residues: CASSLVAGGNTEAFF.

This clonotype was detected a few times. The chain uses TRBV12-3 or TRBV12-4 and TRBJ2-3, with TRBD2 as a possible D gene (5 bases). The length of the CDR3 is 15 residues. The germline V and J ends were trimmed by 3 bases and 1 base, with 11 bases remaining between them. The CDR3 region has the DNA TGTGCCAGCAGTTTTTACGGGGTGGGCACAGATACGCAGTATTTT. Translating gives CASSFYGVGTDTQYF.

This clonotype was observed a few times. The CDR3 coding sequence is TGTGCCAGCAGTTTGATGGGGGGGTCCTACAATGAGCAGTTCTTC. Translated: CASSLMGGSYNEQFF. The chain combines TRBV6-2 or TRBV6-3 with TRBJ2-1, with TRBD2 matching 7 bases. The germline CDR1 and CDR2 sequences are MNHEY and SVGEGT. V lost 4 bases to trimming and J lost 1 base; unmatched junction nucleotides: 4. This CDR3 has 15 residues.

This clonotype showed up just a few times. The gene calls are TRBV27 and TRBJ2-1, with a possible D match to TRBD1 (7 bases). V lost 3 bases and J 12 bases, leaving 18 bases between the germline ends. Germline V gives CDR1 MNHEY, CDR2 SMNVEV (reference sequence). This CDR3 contains 14 residues. CDR3 sequence reads: CASSFGTAEGGQFF. The CDR3 DNA sequence: TGTGCCAGCAGTTTCGGGACAGCGGAGGGTGGGCAGTTCTTC.